Shown below are 25 T cell receptor beta chains from a single sample sequenced in a study of blood T cell repertoires in COVID-19. Profiled with immunoSEQ multiplex PCR; TCRdb holds only in-frame clones, not every one. The table lists about 390,000 clones, approximately 87% of them singletons. The sequenced material came from PBMCs or T cells enriched from blood (not recorded which). All receptors come from a woman between 45 and 60 years old who had recovered from COVID-19.

The genes are TRBV2 and TRBJ2-1; possibly TRBD1 for D (6 bases). In germline, CDR1 is SNHLY, CDR2 FYNNEI. The CDR3 is 13 residues long. Trimming cost V 8 bases and J 2 bases, with 10 bases left between them. The CDR3 here is CASSRDTYNEQFF. In DNA form, the CDR3 reads TGTGCCAGCTCCAGGGACACCTACAATGAGCAGTTCTTC.

The chain uses TRBV2 and TRBJ2-1; the D gene is possibly TRBD1 (7 bases). This CDR3 contains 11 residues. Germline values: CDR1 SNHLY, CDR2 FYNNEI. V gave up 7 bases and J gave up 9 bases, with 10 bases separating them. Here the CDR3 DNA reads TGTGCCAGCACAGGGGGAGGTGAGCAGTTCTTC. Translation: CASTGGGEQFF.

The rearrangement uses TRBV3-1 (or the pseudogene TRBV3-2) and TRBJ1-1; tentatively, D is TRBD1 (5 bases). This CDR3 has 16 amino acids. The germline V gene has CDR1 LGHDT and CDR2 YNNKEL (reference sequence). With 4 bases removed from V and 0 bases from J, the gap between germline ends came to 15 bases. The CDR3 DNA reads TGTGCCAGCAGCCCCAAGGACATATTCATGAACACTGAAGCTTTCTTT. Protein: CASSPKDIFMNTEAFF.

The rearrangement uses TRBV30 and TRBJ1-4; 7 bases line up with TRBD1. After removal of 0 bases from V and 8 bases from J, the junction contained 3 bases not matched to a gene. In germline, CDR1 is GTSNPN, CDR2 SVGIG (reference sequence). The CDR3 runs 13 residues. CDR3 nucleotides: TGTGCCTGGAGTGTAAGACAGGGCGAAAAACTGTTTTTT. Its translation is CAWSVRQGEKLFF.

This clone was seen just once. The chain couples TRBV5-1 to TRBJ2-5; 11 bases match TRBD2. J lost 5 bases, V lost 0 bases, and 3 bases had no gene match. This CDR3 is built from 15 residues. Looked up from germline, CDR1 is SGHRS and CDR2 is YFSETQ. The CDR3 nucleotides are TGCGCCAGCAGCTTGGGGACTAGCGGGCGGGAGACCCAGTACTTC. Protein: CASSLGTSGRETQYF.

The chain has TRBV29-1 and TRBJ2-3, with D perhaps TRBD1 (5 bases). CDR1 and CDR2 (germline): SQVTM, ANQGSEA. Deletions cut 3 bases from V and 6 bases from J, with 13 bases between. The CDR3 has 13 amino acids. The CDR3 DNA follows: TGCAGCGTTGACATCCCCGGACATGATACGCAGTATTTT. Residues: CSVDIPGHDTQYF.

V is TRBV11-2 and J is TRBJ1-1; D unclear. V was trimmed by 2 bases and J by 1 base, leaving 5 bases between them. Germline V gene sequence: CDR1 SGHAT, CDR2 FQNNGV. The length of the CDR3 is 13 residues. In nucleotides, the CDR3 is TGTGCCAGCAGCTTACTCCGGAACACTGAAGCTTTCTTT. The encoded protein is CASSLLRNTEAFF.

The chain combines TRBV18 with TRBJ1-2, with 12 nucleotides matching TRBD1. The CDR3 has 22 amino acids. The V gene's germline CDR1 is KGHSH and CDR2 LQKENI. V lost 5 bases to trimming and J lost 0 bases; unmatched junction nucleotides: 22. DNA of the CDR3: TGTGCCAGCTCAACGACTCCGGGACAGGGGGCCGGAACCCCCCTTTCTAACTATGGCTACACCTTC. Its protein product is CASSTTPGQGAGTPLSNYGYTF.

V is TRBV20-1 and J is TRBJ2-5; the D gene is possibly TRBD2 (5 bases). Germline CDR1 and CDR2: DFQATT and SNEGSKA (reference sequence). V lost 5 bases and J 5 bases, leaving 9 bases between the germline ends. The CDR3 is 11 amino acids. CDR3: CSAGRGETQYF. The CDR3 nucleotides read TGCAGTGCTGGGAGAGGGGAGACCCAGTACTTC.

This clone showed up just once. The rearrangement joins TRBV19 to TRBJ2-7, with 7 bases that match TRBD1. The V segment lost 3 bases and the J segment 3 bases; nucleotides outside the gene matches: 8. This CDR3 has 15 amino acids. Germline-derived CDR1 and CDR2 are LNHDA and SQIVND (reference sequence). CDR3 amino acids: CASSIHTGQNYEQYF. CDR3 nucleotides: TGTGCCAGTAGTATCCACACGGGACAGAACTACGAGCAGTACTTC.

CDR3 in DNA: TGTGCCAGCATTGTAACCGCGGGACTAGCGTTTGATGAGCAGTTCTTC. Amino acids: CASIVTAGLAFDEQFF. V and J are TRBV11-2 and TRBJ2-1, with 10 nucleotides matching TRBD2. CDR3 size: 16 residues. CDR1 SGHAT and CDR2 FQNNGV come from the germline V gene. The V gene end was trimmed by 7 bases and the J gene end by 8 bases; junction bases not matched to a gene: 14.

This sequence joins TRBV6-5 and TRBJ1-5; possible D gene TRBD1, 6 bases. Trimming cost V 4 bases and J 0 bases, with 10 bases left between them. The germline CDR1 and CDR2 sequences are MNHEY and SVGAGI. This CDR3 spans 15 amino acids. CDR3 sequence (DNA): TGTGCCAGCAGTTCGCAGGGGTATAGCAATCAGCCCCAGCATTTT. This sequence encodes CASSSQGYSNQPQHF.

This chain links TRBV25-1 with TRBJ2-3; D is possibly TRBD1 (6 bases). The CDR3 is 14 residues long. CDR1 is MGHDK, CDR2 SYGVNS, per germline. Deletions cut 3 bases from V and 6 bases from J, with 13 bases between. For the CDR3, the DNA is TGTGCCAGCAGTGAGGGAACAGGGTCGGATACGCAGTATTTT. Its translation is CASSEGTGSDTQYF.

This chain links TRBV5-1 with TRBJ2-1, with 9 nucleotides matching TRBD1. This CDR3 is built from 15 residues. Trimming removed 4 bases from V and 4 bases from J; junction bases left unmatched: 6. Germline assignment: CDR1 SGHRS and CDR2 YFSETQ. In DNA form, the CDR3 reads TGCGCCAGCAGCCCCTTGACAGGGGGATACAATGAGCAGTTCTTC. Protein sequence: CASSPLTGGYNEQFF.

The V call is TRBV5-1, the J call TRBJ2-1; tentative D call: TRBD2 (6 bases). There are 15 residues in the CDR3. CDR1 and CDR2 from the germline V gene are SGHRS and YFSETQ. Between the trimmed V and J ends, which lost 4 bases and 6 bases, there was a span of 17 bases. The CDR3 bases are TGCGCCAGCAGCAGGGACTCCCGGTCGTCCAATGAGCAGTTCTTC. Its translation is CASSRDSRSSNEQFF.

The V call is TRBV18, the J call TRBJ1-2; D not certain. The CDR3 is made up of 13 amino acids. Trimming took off 6 bases at V and 3 bases at J, with 11 bases between the two ends. CDR1 KGHSH and CDR2 LQKENI come from the germline V gene. CDR3: CASSPGGDYGYTF. The CDR3, as DNA: TGTGCCAGCTCGCCGGGAGGAGACTATGGCTACACCTTC.

V is TRBV30 and J is TRBJ1-4, with 9 bases that match TRBD1. After removal of 2 bases from V and 7 bases from J, the junction contained 5 bases not matched to a gene. Germline values: CDR1 GTSNPN, CDR2 SVGIG (reference sequence). The CDR3 loop spans 14 amino acids. This chain's CDR3 is CAWSRPGQGEKLFF. CDR3 in DNA: TGTGCCTGGAGTCGACCGGGACAGGGTGAAAAACTGTTTTTT.

This sequence joins TRBV19 and TRBJ2-2; unclear D gene. The CDR3 is made up of 18 amino acids. Between the trimmed V and J ends, which lost 3 bases and 1 base, there was a span of 18 bases. The germline CDR1 and CDR2 sequences are LNHDA and SQIVND (reference sequence). CDR3 sequence: CASSISRPLLKNTGELFF. In DNA, the CDR3 is TGTGCCAGTAGTATCTCCAGGCCGCTACTCAAGAACACCGGGGAGCTGTTTTTT. The full variable domain, with the rest looked up from reference TRBV19 and TRBJ2-2, is DGGITQSPKYLFRKEGQNVTLSCEQNLNHDAMYWYRQDPGQGLRLIYYSQIVNDFQKGDIAEGYSVSREKKESFPLTVTSAQKNPTAFYLCASSISRPLLKNTGELFFGEGSRLTVL.

This sequence joins TRBV3-1 (or the pseudogene TRBV3-2) and TRBJ2-5; D gene unclear. The CDR3 spans 12 residues. Germline CDR1 is LGHDT and CDR2 is YNNKEL (reference sequence). Trimming took 4 bases from V and 5 from J, leaving 8 bases between them. CDR3 in amino acids: CASSPFGETQYF. The CDR3 DNA reads TGTGCCAGCAGCCCGTTCGGGGAGACCCAGTACTTC.

The rearrangement joins TRBV11-2 to TRBJ2-1, with D tentatively TRBD2 (6 bases). V was clipped by 5 bases and J by 15 bases, with 14 bases between them. Germline-derived CDR1 and CDR2 are SGHAT and FQNNGV. The CDR3 has 11 amino acids. The CDR3 loop reads CASSVSGFPFF. As DNA, the CDR3 is TGTGCCAGCAGCGTTAGCGGTTTTCCGTTCTTC.

The gene calls are TRBV2 and TRBJ1-1; D unclear. Trimming took off 6 bases at V and 1 base at J, with 15 bases between the two ends. The germline V gene has CDR1 SNHLY and CDR2 FYNNEI. This CDR3 is 15 amino acids long. Here the CDR3 reads CASSHRTARNTEAFF. The CDR3 bases are TGTGCCAGCAGCCATAGGACTGCTAGGAACACTGAAGCTTTCTTT.

This chain joins TRBV6-2 or TRBV6-3 and TRBJ1-1, with 7 bases fitting TRBD1. V shed 5 bases, J shed 8 bases, and the junction held 5 bases outside the gene matches. The CDR3 consists of 12 residues. Germline V gives CDR1 MNHEY, CDR2 SVGEGT. CDR3 in DNA: TGTGCCAGCAGTCGACCGGGACAGGAAGCTTTCTTT. Encoded protein: CASSRPGQEAFF.

V gene TRBV25-1 combines with J gene TRBJ1-2; 7 nucleotides agree with TRBD1. The CDR3 extends over 16 amino acids. The germline CDR1 and CDR2 sequences are MGHDK and SYGVNS. The V gene end was trimmed by 3 bases and the J gene end by 3 bases; junction bases not matched to a gene: 10. CDR3 amino acids: CASSDITGDRYYGYTF. The CDR3 DNA reads TGTGCCAGCAGTGATATCACAGGGGACCGCTACTATGGCTACACCTTC.

The rearrangement links TRBV19 to TRBJ1-4; 11 bases map to TRBD1. Germline V lookup: CDR1 LNHDA, CDR2 SQIVND (reference sequence). Losses at the gene ends were 4 bases for V and 4 bases for J; bases not matched to a gene: 17. There are 20 residues in the CDR3. The CDR3 protein is CASSTSLGTGGSGRNEKLFF. CDR3 DNA sequence: TGTGCCAGTAGTACTTCACTCGGGACAGGGGGATCGGGTCGTAATGAAAAACTGTTTTTT.

The rearrangement uses TRBV6-5 and TRBJ1-1; no definite D call. V was cut by 2 bases and J by 8 bases, with 9 bases left in between. This CDR3 has 12 amino acids. Germline V gives CDR1 MNHEY, CDR2 SVGAGI. The CDR3 protein is CASSYTQAEAFF. Written as DNA, the CDR3 is TGTGCCAGCAGTTACACCCAGGCGGAAGCTTTCTTT.